The TCR beta chain described here comes from a study of technical replicates of blood from several donors. Clones were sequenced by immunoSEQ multiplex PCR, and TCRdb holds only the in-frame ones, with some missing. The table includes 84,000 or so clones, 93% detected once. Germline assignment: CDR1 LNHNV and CDR2 YYDKDF (reference sequence). This CDR3 region has 14 residues. The V gene lost 1 base and the J gene lost 6 bases, with 10 bases spanning the gap. The chain carries TRBV15 and TRBJ2-1, with D possibly being TRBD2 (6 bases). Sequenced material: T cells isolated from PBMCs. This sequence was found in a human donor in good health. DNA of the CDR3: TGTGCCACCAGCAGAGCGGCGGAGGGCAATGAGCAGTTCTTC. Translation gives CATSRAAEGNEQFF.